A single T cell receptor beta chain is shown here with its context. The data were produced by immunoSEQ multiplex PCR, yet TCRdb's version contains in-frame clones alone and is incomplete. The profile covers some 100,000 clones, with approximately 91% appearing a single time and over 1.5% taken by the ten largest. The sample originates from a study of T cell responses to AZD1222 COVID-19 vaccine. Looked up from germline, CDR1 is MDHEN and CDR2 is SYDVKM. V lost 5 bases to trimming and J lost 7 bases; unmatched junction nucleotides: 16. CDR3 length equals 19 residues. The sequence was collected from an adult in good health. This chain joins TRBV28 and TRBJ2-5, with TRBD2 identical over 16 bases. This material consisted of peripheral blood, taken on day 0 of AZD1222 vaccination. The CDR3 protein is CASSPGTSGRAVPGATQYF. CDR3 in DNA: TGTGCCAGCAGTCCAGGGACTAGCGGGAGGGCTGTACCTGGTGCGACCCAGTACTTC.